The sample holds a few counts of the clone carrying this T cell receptor beta chain. The sample is drawn from a study of spatial heterogeneity in lung cancer. As for time point: sample taken at primary tumor resection. Unsorted whole RNA samples from tumor, nontumor lung or frozen PBMC were sequenced. Samples came from 65 to 75 TRACERx patients with untreated early-stage lung cancer. With 2 bases removed from V and 6 bases from J, the gap between germline ends came to 10 bases. This CDR3 has 14 residues. The germline gives CDR1 MNHEY, CDR2 SMNVEV (reference sequence). MiXCR, run by TCRdb on the 5' RACE reads, gives a single entry per CDR3 protein. The data show some 64,000 distinct CDR3 sequences, with 8.4% seen just once and less than 15% held by the top ten.

Source: PBMCs, taken at surgery. The clonotype comes from a female donor with early-stage non-small cell lung cancer. The chain has TRBV27 and TRBJ1-4; weak D call: TRBD1 (5 bases). The CDR3 loop is CASSLTGADEKLFF. Here the CDR3 DNA reads TGTGCCAGCAGTTTAACTGGGGCAGATGAAAAACTGTTTTTT.